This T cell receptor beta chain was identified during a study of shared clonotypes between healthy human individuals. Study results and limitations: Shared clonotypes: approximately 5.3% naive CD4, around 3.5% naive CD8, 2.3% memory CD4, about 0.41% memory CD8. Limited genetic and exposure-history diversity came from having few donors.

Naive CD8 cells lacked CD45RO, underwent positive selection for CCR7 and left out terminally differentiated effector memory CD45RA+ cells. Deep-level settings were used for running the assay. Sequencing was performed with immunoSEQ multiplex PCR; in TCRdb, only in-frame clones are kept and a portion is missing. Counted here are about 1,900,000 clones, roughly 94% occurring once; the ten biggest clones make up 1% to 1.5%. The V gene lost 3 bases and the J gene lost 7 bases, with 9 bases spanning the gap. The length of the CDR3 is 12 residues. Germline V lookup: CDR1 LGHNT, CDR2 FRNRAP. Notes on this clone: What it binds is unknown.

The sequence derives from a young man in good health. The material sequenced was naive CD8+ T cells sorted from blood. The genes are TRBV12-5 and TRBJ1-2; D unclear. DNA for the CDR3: TGTGCTAGTGGTTTTGATGTTACTGGCTACACCTTC. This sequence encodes CASGFDVTGYTF. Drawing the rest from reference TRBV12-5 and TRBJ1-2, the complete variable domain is DARVTQTPRHKVTEMGQEVTMRCQPILGHNTVFWYRQTMMQGLELLAYFRNRAPLDDSGMPKDRFSAEMPDATLATLKIQPSEPRDSAVYFCASGFDVTGYTFGSGTRLTVV.